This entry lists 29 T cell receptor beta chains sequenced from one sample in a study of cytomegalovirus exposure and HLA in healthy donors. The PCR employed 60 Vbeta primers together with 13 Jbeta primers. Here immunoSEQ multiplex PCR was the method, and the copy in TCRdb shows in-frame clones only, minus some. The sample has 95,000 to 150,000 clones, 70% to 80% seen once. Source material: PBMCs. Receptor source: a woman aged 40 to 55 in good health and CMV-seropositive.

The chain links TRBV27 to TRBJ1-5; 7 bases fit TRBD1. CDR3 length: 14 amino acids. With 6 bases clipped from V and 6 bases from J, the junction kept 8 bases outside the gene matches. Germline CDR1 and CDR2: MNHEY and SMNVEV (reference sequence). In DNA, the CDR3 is TGTGCCAGCAGGACAGGGATCGGGTCTCAGCCCCAGCATTTT. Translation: CASRTGIGSQPQHF.

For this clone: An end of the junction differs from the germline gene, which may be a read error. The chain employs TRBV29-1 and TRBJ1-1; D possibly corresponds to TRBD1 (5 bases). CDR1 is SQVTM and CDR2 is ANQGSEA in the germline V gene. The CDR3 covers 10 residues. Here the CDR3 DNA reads TGCAGCGTTGAAGAGCAATCGGGGGTGTTT. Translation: CSVEEQSGVF.

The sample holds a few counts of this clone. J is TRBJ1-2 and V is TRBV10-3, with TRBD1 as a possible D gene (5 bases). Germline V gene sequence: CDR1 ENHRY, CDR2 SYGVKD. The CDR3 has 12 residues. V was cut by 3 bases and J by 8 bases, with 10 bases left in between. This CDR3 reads CAISEGVLGYTF. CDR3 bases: TGTGCCATCAGTGAAGGGGTTTTGGGCTACACCTTC.

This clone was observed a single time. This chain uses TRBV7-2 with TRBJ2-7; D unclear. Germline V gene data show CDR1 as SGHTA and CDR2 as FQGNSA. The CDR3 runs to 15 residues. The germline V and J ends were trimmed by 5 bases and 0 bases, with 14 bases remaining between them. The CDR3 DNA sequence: TGTGCCAGCAGCCTCGCGCCAGGCCTCTCCTACGAGCAGTACTTC. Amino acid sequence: CASSLAPGLSYEQYF.

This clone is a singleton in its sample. CDR3 DNA sequence: TGTGCCAGCAGCTTCAGTCCCCGAGCGGAGACCCAGTACTTC. Protein product: CASSFSPRAETQYF. The chain has TRBV11-2 and TRBJ2-5; D not certain. Trimming cost V 3 bases and J 5 bases, with 13 bases left between them. The CDR3 runs 14 residues. Germline V gene lookup returns CDR1 SGHAT and CDR2 FQNNGV.

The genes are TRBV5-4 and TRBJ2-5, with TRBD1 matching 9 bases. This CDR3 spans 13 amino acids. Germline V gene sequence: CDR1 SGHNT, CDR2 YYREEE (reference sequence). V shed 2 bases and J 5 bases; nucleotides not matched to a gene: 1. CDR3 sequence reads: CASSFGQGETQYF. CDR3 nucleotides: TGTGCCAGCAGCTTTGGACAGGGGGAGACCCAGTACTTC.

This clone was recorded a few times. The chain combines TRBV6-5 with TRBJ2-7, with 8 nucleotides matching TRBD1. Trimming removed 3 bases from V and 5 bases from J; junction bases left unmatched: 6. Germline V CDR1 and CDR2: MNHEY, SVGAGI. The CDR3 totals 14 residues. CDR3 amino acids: CASSYLQGADEQYF. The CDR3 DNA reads TGTGCCAGCAGTTATCTCCAGGGGGCTGACGAGCAGTACTTC.

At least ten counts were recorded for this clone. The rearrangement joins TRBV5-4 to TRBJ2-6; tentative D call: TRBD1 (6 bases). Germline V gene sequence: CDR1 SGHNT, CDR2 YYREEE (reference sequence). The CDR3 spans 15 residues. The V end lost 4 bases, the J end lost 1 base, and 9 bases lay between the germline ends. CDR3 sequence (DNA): TGTGCCAGCAGCGCCGACAGGTCTGGGGCCAACGTCCTGACTTTC. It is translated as CASSADRSGANVLTF.

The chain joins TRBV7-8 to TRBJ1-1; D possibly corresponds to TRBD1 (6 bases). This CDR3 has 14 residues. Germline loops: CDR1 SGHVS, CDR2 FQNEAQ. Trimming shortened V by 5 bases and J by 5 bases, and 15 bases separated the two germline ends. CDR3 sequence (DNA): TGTGCCAGCAGCGCGCAACAGGGAGGGACTGAAGCTTTCTTT. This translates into CASSAQQGGTEAFF.

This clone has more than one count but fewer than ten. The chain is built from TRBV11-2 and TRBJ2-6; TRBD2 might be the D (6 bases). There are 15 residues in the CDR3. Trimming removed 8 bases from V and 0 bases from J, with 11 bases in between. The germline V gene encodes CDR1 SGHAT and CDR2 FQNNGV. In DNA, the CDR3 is TGTGCCAGCGGGACTGGGGCCTCTGGGGCCAACGTCCTGACTTTC. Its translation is CASGTGASGANVLTF.

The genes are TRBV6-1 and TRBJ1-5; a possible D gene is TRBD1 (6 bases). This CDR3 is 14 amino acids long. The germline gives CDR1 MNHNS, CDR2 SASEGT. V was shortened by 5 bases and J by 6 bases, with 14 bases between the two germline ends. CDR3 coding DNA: TGTGCCAGCAGTTCGACAGGAGCCCGTCAGCCCCAGCATTTT. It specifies CASSSTGARQPQHF.

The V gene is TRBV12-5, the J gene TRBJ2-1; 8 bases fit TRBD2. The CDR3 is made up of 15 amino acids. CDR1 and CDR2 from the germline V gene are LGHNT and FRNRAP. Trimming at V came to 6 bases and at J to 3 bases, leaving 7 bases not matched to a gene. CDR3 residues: CASGPRTSSYNEQFF. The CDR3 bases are TGTGCTAGTGGACCCAGGACTAGCAGCTACAATGAGCAGTTCTTC.

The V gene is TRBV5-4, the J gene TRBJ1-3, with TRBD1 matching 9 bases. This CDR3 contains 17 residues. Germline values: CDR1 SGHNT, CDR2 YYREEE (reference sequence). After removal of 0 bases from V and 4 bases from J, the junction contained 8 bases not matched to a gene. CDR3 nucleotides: TGTGCCAGCAGCTTGGCCTTTGGGACAGGGTCCGGAAACACCATATATTTT. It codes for CASSLAFGTGSGNTIYF.

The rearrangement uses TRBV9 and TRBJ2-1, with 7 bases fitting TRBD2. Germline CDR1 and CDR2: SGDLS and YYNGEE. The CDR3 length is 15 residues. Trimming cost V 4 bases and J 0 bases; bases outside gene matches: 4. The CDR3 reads CASSPIAGSYNEQFF. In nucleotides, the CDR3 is TGTGCCAGCAGCCCTATAGCGGGCTCCTACAATGAGCAGTTCTTC.

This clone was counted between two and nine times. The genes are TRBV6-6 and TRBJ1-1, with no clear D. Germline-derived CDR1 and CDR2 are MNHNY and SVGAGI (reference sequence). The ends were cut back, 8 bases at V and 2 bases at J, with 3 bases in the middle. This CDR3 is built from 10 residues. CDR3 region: CASLNTEAFF. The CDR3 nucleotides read TGTGCCAGCCTTAACACTGAAGCTTTCTTT.

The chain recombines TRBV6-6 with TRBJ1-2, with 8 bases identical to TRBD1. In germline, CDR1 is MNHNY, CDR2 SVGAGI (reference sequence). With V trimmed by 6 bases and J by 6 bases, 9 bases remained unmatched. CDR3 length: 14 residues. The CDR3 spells CASSRQTGVNGYTF. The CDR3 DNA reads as TGTGCCAGCAGCCGTCAGACAGGGGTTAATGGCTACACCTTC.

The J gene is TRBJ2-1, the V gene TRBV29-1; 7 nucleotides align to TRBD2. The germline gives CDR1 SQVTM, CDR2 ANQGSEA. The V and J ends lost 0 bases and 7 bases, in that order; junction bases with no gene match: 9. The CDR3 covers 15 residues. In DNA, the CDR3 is TGCAGCGTTGAAGATCGGGGCGGGGGAGGAAATGAGCAGTTCTTC. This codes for CSVEDRGGGGNEQFF.

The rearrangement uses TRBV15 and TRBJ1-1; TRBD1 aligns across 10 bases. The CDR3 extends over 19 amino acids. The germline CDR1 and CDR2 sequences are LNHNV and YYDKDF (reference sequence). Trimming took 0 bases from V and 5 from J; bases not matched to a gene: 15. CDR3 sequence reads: CATSRDPWIGTGVGTEAFF. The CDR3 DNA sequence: TGTGCCACCAGCAGAGATCCTTGGATAGGGACAGGGGTTGGTACTGAAGCTTTCTTT.

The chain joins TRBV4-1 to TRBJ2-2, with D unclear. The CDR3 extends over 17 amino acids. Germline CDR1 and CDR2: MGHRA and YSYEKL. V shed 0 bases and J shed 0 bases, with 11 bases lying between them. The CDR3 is CASSQDDIGANTGELFF. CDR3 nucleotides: TGCGCCAGCAGCCAAGACGATATCGGAGCGAACACCGGGGAGCTGTTTTTT.

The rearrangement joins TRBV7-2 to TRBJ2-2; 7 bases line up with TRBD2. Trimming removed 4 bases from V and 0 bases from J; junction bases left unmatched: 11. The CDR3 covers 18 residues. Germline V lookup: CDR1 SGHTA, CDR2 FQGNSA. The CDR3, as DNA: TGTGCCAGCAGCTCGAGGGAGAAAGCGGGGACGAACACCGGGGAGCTGTTTTTT. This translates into CASSSREKAGTNTGELFF.

DNA of the CDR3: TGTGCCAGCAGTTTCGACAGGGGTTCACCCCTCCACTTT. This sequence encodes CASSFDRGSPLHF. V gene TRBV6-5 combines with J gene TRBJ1-6; 8 positions match TRBD1. The CDR3 contains 13 residues. Germline V gene data show CDR1 as MNHEY and CDR2 as SVGAGI. The junction had 2 bases not matched to a gene; V was cut back by 4 bases and J by 9 bases.

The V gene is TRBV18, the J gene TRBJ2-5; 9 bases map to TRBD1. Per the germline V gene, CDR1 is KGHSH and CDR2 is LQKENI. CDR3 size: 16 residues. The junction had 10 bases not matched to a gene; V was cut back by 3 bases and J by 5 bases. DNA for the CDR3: TGTGCCAGCTCACCCGTGGACAGGGGATCTTGGGAGACCCAGTACTTC. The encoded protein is CASSPVDRGSWETQYF.

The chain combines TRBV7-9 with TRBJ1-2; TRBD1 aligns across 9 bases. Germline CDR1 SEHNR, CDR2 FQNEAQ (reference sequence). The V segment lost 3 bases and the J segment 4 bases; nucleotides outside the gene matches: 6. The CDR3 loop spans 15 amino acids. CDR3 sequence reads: CASSFPQGAGYGYTF. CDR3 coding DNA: TGTGCCAGCAGCTTTCCACAGGGGGCCGGCTATGGCTACACCTTC. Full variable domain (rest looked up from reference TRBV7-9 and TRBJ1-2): DTGVSQNPRHKITKRGQNVTFRCDPISEHNRLYWYRQTLGQGPEFLTYFQNEAQLEKSRLLSDRFSAERPKGSFSTLEIQRTEQGDSAMYLCASSFPQGAGYGYTFGSGTRLTVV.

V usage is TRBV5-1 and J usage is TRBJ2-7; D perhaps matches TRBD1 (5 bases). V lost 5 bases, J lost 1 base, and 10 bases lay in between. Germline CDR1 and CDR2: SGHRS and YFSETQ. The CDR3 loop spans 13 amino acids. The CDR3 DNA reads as TGCGCCAGCAGTACAGGAAATTCCTACGAGCAGTACTTC. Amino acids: CASSTGNSYEQYF.

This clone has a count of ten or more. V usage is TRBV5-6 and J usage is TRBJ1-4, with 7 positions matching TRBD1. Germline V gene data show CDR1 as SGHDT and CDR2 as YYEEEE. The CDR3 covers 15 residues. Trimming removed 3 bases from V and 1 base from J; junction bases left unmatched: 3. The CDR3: CASSSGGGTNEKLFF. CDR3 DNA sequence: TGTGCCAGCAGCTCAGGGGGAGGAACTAATGAAAAACTGTTTTTT.

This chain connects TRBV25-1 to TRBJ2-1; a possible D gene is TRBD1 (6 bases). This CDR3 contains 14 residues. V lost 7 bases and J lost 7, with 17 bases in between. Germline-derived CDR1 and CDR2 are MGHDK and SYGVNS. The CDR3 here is CASTRSRGWNEQFF. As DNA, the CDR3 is TGTGCCAGCACAAGGTCCAGGGGTTGGAATGAGCAGTTCTTC. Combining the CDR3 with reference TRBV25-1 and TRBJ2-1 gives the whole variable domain EADIYQTPRYLVIGTGKKITLECSQTMGHDKMYWYQQDPGMELHLIHYSYGVNSTEKGDLSSESTVSRIRTEHFPLTLESARPSHTSQYLCASTRSRGWNEQFFGPGTRLTVL.

The CDR3 sequence: CASSLLYQGYEQYF. CDR3 sequence (DNA): TGTGCCAGCAGTTTATTGTATCAGGGCTACGAGCAGTACTTC. The chain uses TRBV27 and TRBJ2-7; possible D gene TRBD1, 5 bases. Germline V CDR1 and CDR2: MNHEY, SMNVEV (reference sequence). This CDR3 is built from 14 residues. Trimming cost V 1 base and J 3 bases, with 10 bases left between them.

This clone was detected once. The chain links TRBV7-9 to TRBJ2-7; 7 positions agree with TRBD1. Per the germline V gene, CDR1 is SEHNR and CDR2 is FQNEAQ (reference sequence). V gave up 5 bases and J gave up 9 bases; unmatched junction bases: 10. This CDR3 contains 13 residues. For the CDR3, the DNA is TGTGCCAGCAGCGGACGACAGGGCGGCGGGCAGTACTTC. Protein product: CASSGRQGGGQYF.

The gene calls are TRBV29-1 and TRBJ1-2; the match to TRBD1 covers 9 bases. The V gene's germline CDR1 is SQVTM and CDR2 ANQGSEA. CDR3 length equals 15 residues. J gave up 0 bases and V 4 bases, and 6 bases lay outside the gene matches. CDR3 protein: CSVGTGVGSNYGYTF. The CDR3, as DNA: TGCAGCGTTGGGACAGGGGTGGGCTCTAACTATGGCTACACCTTC.